The clone carrying this T cell receptor (beta chain) was detected only once. This specimen belongs to a study of blood T cell repertoires in COVID-19. Original methodology: Nucleated cell number was recorded as an estimate derived from reference gene primer amplification. TCRdb's copy holds only in-frame clones and misses some; the assay was immunoSEQ multiplex PCR. Clonal size and the V and J genes are those of that table, whereas D and trimming came from the DNA. The table includes about 250,000 clones, approximately 86% detected once. Sequencing was performed on PBMCs or T cells enriched from blood (not recorded which). The TCR sequence derives from a woman in her thirties with acute COVID-19.

Here the CDR3 reads CASSYSTPPQTEAFF. The CDR3 nucleotides are TGTGCCAGCAGTTACTCGACTCCCCCGCAAACTGAAGCTTTCTTT. The rearrangement uses TRBV6-5 and TRBJ1-1; D unresolved. The CDR3 covers 15 residues. In germline, CDR1 is MNHEY, CDR2 SVGAGI. The V gene lost 0 bases and the J gene lost 5 bases, with 13 bases spanning the gap.